One and the same sample provided the 26 T cell receptor beta chains below, sequenced in a study of T cells in Graves' hyperthyroidism and ophthalmopathy. Researchers took RNA transcripts and amplified the TCR beta CDR3 regions from them. An initial round of RT-PCR targeting the TCR CDR3 relied on the HTBI primer set. MiXCR was run by TCRdb on the multiplex PCR reads, yielding one entry per CDR3 protein. The repertoire holds 210,000 or so distinct CDR3 sequences, 15% to 20% seen once, with around 50% in the top ten. Sequences were obtained from blood. The receptors stem from a man aged 50 or older with Graves' hyperthyroidism.

The rearrangement uses TRBV5-6 and TRBJ2-1; D gene unclear. The CDR3 spans 12 residues. The V gene's germline CDR1 is SGHDT and CDR2 YYEEEE. Deletions cut 4 bases from V and 9 bases from J, with 11 bases between. In DNA, the CDR3 is TGTGCCAGCAGCCGTAGCTGGGGTGAGCAGTTCTTC. Translated, it gives CASSRSWGEQFF.

Here the CDR3 DNA reads TGTGCCAGCAGTTTTACCTGGGGCGCTGGGGCCAACGTCCTGACTTTC. This translates into CASSFTWGAGANVLTF. The V call is TRBV28, the J call TRBJ2-6; D is perhaps TRBD1 (5 bases). The germline V gene encodes CDR1 MDHEN and CDR2 SYDVKM. The V gene lost 3 bases and the J gene lost 2 bases, with 11 bases spanning the gap. The CDR3 contains 16 residues.

This clonotype was seen ten or more times. This chain uses TRBV2 with TRBJ1-2; the match to TRBD1 covers 7 bases. Trimming at V came to 8 bases and at J to 4 bases, leaving 4 bases not matched to a gene. CDR3 size: 12 residues. The germline gives CDR1 SNHLY, CDR2 FYNNEI. CDR3 DNA sequence: TGTGCCAGCGACAGGGAAGGCTATGGCTACACCTTC. The encoded protein is CASDREGYGYTF.

The chain combines TRBV5-1 with TRBJ1-1, with TRBD1 identical over 7 bases. The CDR3 covers 15 residues. Germline V CDR1 and CDR2: SGHRS, YFSETQ. V was clipped by 3 bases and J by 7 bases; unmatched bases: 12. This chain's CDR3 is CASSSGTGTVLEAFF. The CDR3 coding sequence is TGCGCCAGCAGCTCTGGGACTGGGACAGTTCTTGAAGCTTTCTTT.

In its sample, this clonotype was seen many times. The chain recombines TRBV2 with TRBJ2-3; 9 bases fit TRBD2. V shed 8 bases and J 5 bases; nucleotides not matched to a gene: 8. This CDR3 region has 14 residues. The V gene's germline CDR1 is SNHLY and CDR2 FYNNEI. The CDR3 DNA follows: TGTGCCAGCTTAGCGGGAGAACCGGTAGATACGCAGTATTTT. Protein: CASLAGEPVDTQYF.

The chain joins TRBV29-1 to TRBJ1-2, with 7 bases that match TRBD1. Germline CDR1 is SQVTM and CDR2 is ANQGSEA. The V and J ends lost 5 bases and 1 base, in that order; junction bases with no gene match: 1. The CDR3 spans 12 residues. CDR3 residues: CSVTGVNYGYTF. CDR3 sequence (DNA): TGCAGCGTTACAGGGGTTAACTATGGCTACACCTTC. The complete variable domain, with remaining parts taken from reference TRBV29-1 and TRBJ1-2, reads SAVISQKPSRDICQRGTSLTIQCQVDSQVTMMFWYRQQPGQSLTLIATANQGSEATYESGFVIDKFPISRPNLTFSTLTVSNMSPEDSSIYLCSVTGVNYGYTFGSGTRLTVV.

In its sample, this clonotype was seen many times. The chain recombines TRBV14 with TRBJ2-3, with TRBD2 matching over 8 bases. CDR1 SGHDN and CDR2 FVKESK come from the germline V gene. The CDR3 totals 15 residues. The V segment lost 1 base and the J segment 8 bases; nucleotides outside the gene matches: 8. The CDR3 DNA reads TGTGCCAGCAGCCAAGCCCTAGCGGGTACGGGTACGCAGTATTTT. Translating it yields CASSQALAGTGTQYF. Based on the CDR3 plus reference TRBV14 and TRBJ2-3, the full variable domain is EAGVTQFPSHSVIEKGQTVTLRCDPISGHDNLYWYRRVMGKEIKFLLHFVKESKQDESGMPNNRFLAERTGGTYSTLKVQPAELEDSGVYFCASSQALAGTGTQYFGPGTRLTVL.

This clonotype was found many times. The chain carries TRBV20-1 and TRBJ2-1; 12 bases are a match to TRBD2. The trim removed 3 bases at V and 9 bases at J, leaving 6 bases unmatched. This CDR3 has 14 amino acids. Germline V gene data show CDR1 as DFQATT and CDR2 as SNEGSKA (reference sequence). The CDR3: CSARPSGREGEQFF. The CDR3 DNA reads TGCAGTGCTAGGCCTAGCGGGAGGGAGGGTGAGCAGTTCTTC.

In its sample, this clonotype was seen many times. The chain carries TRBV18 and TRBJ2-5; D is uncertain. Germline CDR1 is KGHSH and CDR2 is LQKENI. There are 14 residues in the CDR3. Trimming removed 1 base from V and 2 bases from J, with 8 bases in between. The CDR3 coding sequence is TGTGCCAGCTCACCACAGCCACAGCAAGAGACCCAGTACTTC. Amino acids: CASSPQPQQETQYF.

This clonotype was counted many times. The gene calls are TRBV11-2 and TRBJ2-2; 12 nucleotides match TRBD2. The V segment lost 5 bases and the J segment 1 base; nucleotides outside the gene matches: 5. CDR1 SGHAT and CDR2 FQNNGV come from the germline V gene. The CDR3 length is 17 residues. The CDR3 DNA reads TGTGCCAGCAGCGCGACTAGCGGGAGTGTGAACACCGGGGAGCTGTTTTTT. Protein product: CASSATSGSVNTGELFF.

The table lists this clonotype with many counts. V usage is TRBV7-3 and J usage is TRBJ2-1; possibly TRBD2 for D (5 bases). V gave up 5 bases and J gave up 7 bases, with 12 bases separating them. The germline gives CDR1 SGHTA, CDR2 FQGTGA. This CDR3 region has 13 residues. In DNA, the CDR3 is TGTGCCAGCAGCCCAAGCCGGGAAAATGAGCAGTTCTTC. Encoded protein: CASSPSRENEQFF.

This clonotype was counted a few times. The rearrangement links TRBV4-1 to TRBJ2-2; 10 nucleotides agree with TRBD2. With V trimmed by 4 bases and J by 7 bases, 15 bases remained unmatched. CDR1 is MGHRA, CDR2 YSYEKL, per germline. The CDR3 spans 18 residues. The CDR3 sequence: CASSPPFGLAGVSGELFF. In DNA, the CDR3 is TGCGCCAGCAGCCCCCCCTTTGGGCTAGCGGGAGTGAGCGGGGAGCTGTTTTTT.

The V and J genes are TRBV19 and TRBJ1-5; D uncertain. Germline V gene lookup returns CDR1 LNHDA and CDR2 SQIVND (reference sequence). This CDR3 has 14 amino acids. V lost 7 bases and J lost 8, with 18 bases in between. The CDR3 DNA is TGTGCCAGTAACGCGGGCCTGCGTCGCGAGCCCCAGCATTTT. It codes for CASNAGLRREPQHF. Supplemented by reference TRBV19 and TRBJ1-5, the full variable domain reads DGGITQSPKYLFRKEGQNVTLSCEQNLNHDAMYWYRQDPGQGLRLIYYSQIVNDFQKGDIAEGYSVSREKKESFPLTVTSAQKNPTAFYLCASNAGLRREPQHFGDGTRLSIL.

This chain links TRBV5-1 with TRBJ2-7; 11 bases are shared with TRBD2. Germline V gene data show CDR1 as SGHRS and CDR2 as YFSETQ. Trimming removed 4 bases from V and 5 bases from J; junction bases left unmatched: 8. The CDR3 loop spans 15 amino acids. The CDR3 reads CASSTGLAENHEQYF. The CDR3 DNA reads as TGCGCCAGCAGCACGGGACTAGCGGAGAACCACGAGCAGTACTTC.

This clonotype was counted ten times or more. The chain has TRBV28 and TRBJ2-3; D possibly corresponds to TRBD2 (6 bases). Germline lookup yields CDR1 MDHEN and CDR2 SYDVKM. V lost 5 bases to trimming and J lost 13 bases, with 19 bases between them. CDR3 length: 13 residues. The CDR3 reads CASSTPESGVEYF. The CDR3 DNA reads TGTGCCAGCAGTACACCGGAGTCGGGGGTCGAGTATTTT.

This clonotype was seen only a few times. The CDR3 loop is CASRDRFVYGYTF. Here the CDR3 DNA reads TGTGCCAGCAGAGACAGGTTTGTCTATGGCTACACCTTC. The V call is TRBV28, the J call TRBJ1-2; D might be TRBD1 (6 bases). This CDR3 spans 13 amino acids. Deletions cut 6 bases from V and 4 bases from J, with 12 bases between. Germline CDR1 reads MDHEN; CDR2 reads SYDVKM.

The V and J genes are TRBV5-1 and TRBJ1-6; 7 bases agree with TRBD1. The V gene's germline CDR1 is SGHRS and CDR2 YFSETQ. Unmatched junction bases numbered 8, after V lost 4 bases and J lost 7 bases. The CDR3 consists of 15 residues. The CDR3 region is CASSPRTGRNSPLHF. The CDR3 region has the DNA TGCGCCAGCAGCCCAAGGACAGGTCGGAATTCACCCCTCCACTTT.

The chain is built from TRBV6-1 and TRBJ2-1; perhaps TRBD1 as D (6 bases). Trimming took 5 bases from V and 8 from J, leaving 10 bases between them. Germline CDR1 MNHNS, CDR2 SASEGT. The length of the CDR3 is 12 residues. CDR3 in DNA: TGTGCCAGCAGTCTTCAGGGGTATGAGCAGTTCTTC. This encodes CASSLQGYEQFF.

The V call is TRBV4-1, the J call TRBJ1-3; TRBD1 might be the D (5 bases). Germline loops: CDR1 MGHRA, CDR2 YSYEKL. V gave up 2 bases and J gave up 1 base, with 15 bases separating them. CDR3 length: 17 residues. DNA for the CDR3: TGCGCCAGCAGCCAAAGGCGACAGCAACCTTCTGGAAACACCATATATTTT. It encodes CASSQRRQQPSGNTIYF.

In its sample, this clonotype was seen many times. The chain combines TRBV24-1 with TRBJ2-5, with TRBD2 as a possible D gene (7 bases). Germline-derived CDR1 and CDR2 are KGHDR and SFDVKD. This CDR3 spans 16 amino acids. V was shortened by 1 base and J by 4 bases, with 15 bases between the two germline ends. The CDR3 sequence: CATSDLGGDGGETQYF. CDR3 sequence (DNA): TGTGCCACCAGTGATTTAGGGGGGGACGGGGGAGAGACCCAGTACTTC.

This clonotype was detected only a few times. The chain links TRBV12-5 to TRBJ2-5; no firm D call. Looked up from germline, CDR1 is LGHNT and CDR2 is FRNRAP. This CDR3 has 13 amino acids. Trimming removed 1 base at V and 3 bases at J, with 6 bases between. The CDR3 protein is CASGLGLEETQYF. The CDR3 DNA sequence: TGTGCTAGTGGTTTGGGGCTAGAAGAGACCCAGTACTTC.

This clonotype occurred many times. A read error may account for a junction end that differs from germline. V gene TRBV18 combines with J gene TRBJ1-4; D is possibly TRBD1 (5 bases). Germline V gene data show CDR1 as KGHSH and CDR2 as LQKENI. The CDR3 runs to 15 residues. DNA for the CDR3: TGTGCCAGCTCAGCACCGGGACCCGGTAATGAAAAACTGTTTTTT. Protein product: CASSAPGPGNEKLFF.

This clonotype appeared a few times. The J gene is TRBJ1-1, the V gene TRBV5-6, with D uncertain. V dropped 4 bases and J dropped 2 bases, with 15 bases sitting between them. Germline CDR1 and CDR2: SGHDT and YYEEEE. The CDR3 spans 15 residues. CDR3 sequence (DNA): TGTGCCAGCAGCCCGGCCCCAGGCGTTAACACTGAAGCTTTCTTT. It codes for CASSPAPGVNTEAFF.

The CDR3 DNA follows: TGCAGTGCTGAGGCACAGAGCTCCTATAATTCACCCCTCCACTTT. This encodes CSAEAQSSYNSPLHF. The chain couples TRBV20-1 to TRBJ1-6; D remains ambiguous. V was cut by 5 bases and J by 0 bases, with 11 bases left in between. CDR1 and CDR2 from the germline V gene are DFQATT and SNEGSKA (reference sequence). This CDR3 contains 15 residues.

This clonotype was seen only a few times. The chain links TRBV6-1 to TRBJ2-5; TRBD2 matches 11 bases. The germline CDR1 and CDR2 sequences are MNHNS and SASEGT. This CDR3 spans 15 amino acids. Trimming at V came to 7 bases and at J to 7 bases, leaving 11 bases not matched to a gene. The CDR3 DNA reads TGTGCCAGCAATTCCGGGACTAGCGGATTAGGGACCCAGTACTTC. It yields the protein CASNSGTSGLGTQYF.

The chain carries TRBV5-1 and TRBJ2-7; TRBD1 agrees at 10 bases. The CDR3 has 14 residues. The V and J ends lost 8 bases and 7 bases, in that order; junction bases with no gene match: 12. The germline gives CDR1 SGHRS, CDR2 YFSETQ. This chain's CDR3 is CASAIGTGDREQYF. As DNA, the CDR3 is TGCGCCAGTGCCATCGGGACAGGGGACAGGGAGCAGTACTTC.